This TCR beta chain was captured by sequencing in a study of T cells in Graves' hyperthyroidism and ophthalmopathy. General observations from the study: Most clonotypes that expanded in the thyroid above 0.001 also showed up in blood.

TCR beta CDR3 regions were amplified from RNA transcripts. During a first-round RT-PCR of the TCR CDR3, the HTBI primer set was used. TCRdb itself ran the multiplex PCR reads through MiXCR, one entry per CDR3 protein. The sample contains under 400,000 distinct CDR3 sequences, around 20% of which appear only once. This clonotype was seen repeatedly, ten times or more. Its antigen is still unknown. The CDR3 extends over 15 amino acids. Germline V gives CDR1 SGHTS, CDR2 YDEGEE. V was pared by 4 bases and J by 6 bases, with 6 bases of the junction left unmatched. The study enrolled patients aged 18 to 65 with newly diagnosed hyperthyroidism of under 2 months' duration.

The rearrangement links TRBV5-8 to TRBJ2-7; 14 nucleotides agree with TRBD2. The sample taken for sequencing was blood. The clonotype was recovered from a woman in her fifties or sixties with Graves' hyperthyroidism. CDR3 loop: CASSPGTSGSGEQYF. The DNA for the CDR3 is TGTGCCAGCAGCCCGGGGACTAGCGGGAGCGGCGAGCAGTACTTC.